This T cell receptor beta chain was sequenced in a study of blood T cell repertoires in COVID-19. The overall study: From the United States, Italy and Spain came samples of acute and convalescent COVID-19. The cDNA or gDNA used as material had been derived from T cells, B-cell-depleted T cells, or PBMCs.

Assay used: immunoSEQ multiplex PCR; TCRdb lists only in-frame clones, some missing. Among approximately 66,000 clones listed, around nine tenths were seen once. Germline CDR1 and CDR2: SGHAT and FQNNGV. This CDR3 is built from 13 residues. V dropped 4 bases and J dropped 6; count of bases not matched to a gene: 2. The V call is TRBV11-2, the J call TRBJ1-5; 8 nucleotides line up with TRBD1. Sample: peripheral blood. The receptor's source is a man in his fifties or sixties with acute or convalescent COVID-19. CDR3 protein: CASSWDRLQPQHF. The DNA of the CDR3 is TGTGCCAGCAGCTGGGACAGGCTTCAGCCCCAGCATTTT.